These T cell receptor beta chains were read from a single sample in a study of blood T cell repertoires in COVID-19. TCRdb's table, derived via immunoSEQ multiplex PCR, lists solely in-frame clones and lacks some. The sample yields approximately 90,000 clones, roughly 90% seen once. Sequences were obtained from peripheral blood. These receptors all stem from a man in his sixties with acute or convalescent COVID-19. CDR3s include the opening cysteine and the closing phenylalanine or tryptophan. The D gene is left open where the match is weak. Only some rows state a clone size, as once, few, many or a class for expanded clones.

DNA	CDR3	size	V	J	D
TGCGCCAGCGGCCTTTCCGAGACTAGCGGGCAAGCCTCCTACAATGAGCAGTTCTTC	CASGLSETSGQASYNEQFF	-	TRBV5-1	TRBJ2-1	TRBD2
TGTGCCAGCGCAACACAGGGAGTGAACACTGAAGCTTTCTTT	CASATQGVNTEAFF	-	TRBV5-4	TRBJ1-1	-
TGTGCCTGGGGACAGGGAAAGAGCTCTGGAAACACCATATATTTT	CAWGQGKSSGNTIYF	-	TRBV30	TRBJ1-3	TRBD1
TGTGCCTGGAGGTTGGGAGCAGGAAACATTCAGTACTTC	CAWRLGAGNIQYF	-	TRBV30	TRBJ2-4	-
TGCGCCAGCAGCGGCCGACAGGGGGCTGGAGCGGAGACCCAGTACTTC	CASSGRQGAGAETQYF	-	TRBV5-1	TRBJ2-5	TRBD1
TGTGCCAGCAGCTTGGACCAGGGGGCAAGAGAGACCCAGTACTTC	CASSLDQGARETQYF	-	TRBV5-4	TRBJ2-5	TRBD1
TGTGCCAGTCAACCTACTCAGGGGGCCGTAGGTGAAAAACTGTTTTTT	CASQPTQGAVGEKLFF	-	TRBV2	TRBJ1-4	TRBD1
TGTGCCAGCAGGGTAGCGGGACGCACAGATACGCAGTATTTT	CASRVAGRTDTQYF	-	TRBV13	TRBJ2-3	TRBD2
TGTGCCAGCAGCTTGGCACTAGAGCAGACAGATACGCAGTATTTT	CASSLALEQTDTQYF	once	TRBV5-4	TRBJ2-3	-
TGTGCCAGCAGTGAACTACAGGGTGGTCAGCCCCAGCATTTT	CASSELQGGQPQHF	-	TRBV6-1	TRBJ1-5	-
TGTGCCAGCAGTCCGGGGACAGGGGGGGGCTACACCTTC	CASSPGTGGGYTF	-	TRBV12-3/TRBV12-4	TRBJ1-2	TRBD1
TGTGCCAGCAGTTTGGACAGGACGCCTTACGAGCAGTACTTC	CASSLDRTPYEQYF	-	TRBV6-5	TRBJ2-7	TRBD1
TGTGCCAGCTCACCCCCCATTCTTAGCGGGGGGTTCACAGATACGCAGTATTTT	CASSPPILSGGFTDTQYF	-	TRBV18	TRBJ2-3	TRBD2
TGTGCCAGCAGTGAGGCAAGAACTACCTACGAGCAGTACTTC	CASSEARTTYEQYF	once	TRBV6-2/TRBV6-3	TRBJ2-7	-
TGCGCCAGCAGTCTAAAAAATAGCGTTGGGCACACCTACGAGCAGTACTTC	CASSLKNSVGHTYEQYF	-	TRBV23-1	TRBJ2-7	-
TGCGCCAGCACCGGGACAGGGATCACCGGGGAGCTGTTTTTT	CASTGTGITGELFF	-	TRBV5-1	TRBJ2-2	TRBD1
TGTGCCAGCAGCTTAGCCAGGCGGGTAGGCACAGATACGCAGTATTTT	CASSLARRVGTDTQYF	few	TRBV7-6	TRBJ2-3	-
TGTGCCAGCAGCACCAAACGAAGGACAGACCACTATGGCTACACCTTC	CASSTKRRTDHYGYTF	-	TRBV27	TRBJ1-2	-
TGTGCCTGGAGTGGGGGGGGCACTGGAAACACCATATATTTT	CAWSGGGTGNTIYF	-	TRBV30	TRBJ1-3	-
TGTGCCAGCAGCTTAGCGAGATTAAGGGGCGAGCAGTACTTC	CASSLARLRGEQYF	-	TRBV7-8	TRBJ2-7	-
TGCGCCAGCAGCTTGGAACAGGATAATTCACCCCTCCACTTT	CASSLEQDNSPLHF	-	TRBV5-1	TRBJ1-6	-
TGTGCCAGTAACGCAGGGGCAATCTCCTCTGGAAACACCATATATTTT	CASNAGAISSGNTIYF	-	TRBV19	TRBJ1-3	-
TGCGCCAGCAGCCAAGATATTGGCAGGAACACTGAAGCTTTCTTT	CASSQDIGRNTEAFF	-	TRBV4-3	TRBJ1-1	-
TGTGCCAGCAGTGAATCTAGCGGGGACCAATACAATGAGCAGTTCTTC	CASSESSGDQYNEQFF	-	TRBV2	TRBJ2-1	TRBD2